This T cell receptor (beta chain) was sequenced during a study of blood T cell repertoires in COVID-19. In the study overall: Collection of acute and convalescent COVID-19 samples took place in the United States, Italy and Spain. In each case, the material was cDNA or gDNA derived from T cells, B-cell-depleted T cells, or PBMCs.

Authors' analysis steps: Counts of nucleated cells, estimated from reference gene primer amplification, were obtained. Repertoires were generated with immunoSEQ multiplex PCR, while TCRdb's copy carries only in-frame clones and drops some. The V and J calls and clone size were taken over from that table, and D and trimming were inferred from the DNA. The sample lists some 150,000 clones, 85% to 90% occurring once. Between the trimmed V and J ends, which lost 5 bases and 0 bases, there was a span of 10 bases. The CDR3 covers 15 residues. Germline assignment: CDR1 SGHTA and CDR2 FQGNSA. Sequencing was done on a sample of peripheral blood. The chain couples TRBV7-2 to TRBJ2-2; D remains ambiguous. The receptor was isolated from a man aged 60 to 69 with active or convalescent COVID-19. The CDR3 nucleotides are TGTGCCAGCAGCCTCAGGCAGCCGAACACCGGGGAGCTGTTTTTT. Translated: CASSLRQPNTGELFF.